A single sample is the source of the 7 T cell receptor beta chains below, sequenced in a study of breast tumors, draining lymph nodes, adjacent tissues. Breast cancer patients provided tissue from their axillary draining lymph nodes. TCRdb re-called the multiplex PCR reads with MiXCR, one entry per CDR3 protein. The table has about 200,000 distinct CDR3 sequences, approximately 33% seen once. Source material: axillary lymph node tissue. The receptors stem from a female donor with breast cancer. Some clones in this sample may be carry-over from other donors' samples.

The V gene is TRBV7-2, the J gene TRBJ2-1; TRBD2 matches 16 bases. V lost 6 bases, J lost 7 bases, and 9 bases stayed unmatched. This CDR3 comprises 17 residues. Per the germline V gene, CDR1 is SGHTA and CDR2 is FQGNSA. The CDR3 loop reads CASRLIPGLAGGNEQFF. In DNA, the CDR3 is TGTGCCAGCAGACTTATACCGGGACTAGCGGGAGGGAATGAGCAGTTCTTC.

This clonotype showed up just a few times. This may be a read error: a much more frequent sequence differs by one nucleotide. The CDR3 carries no conserved terminal phenylalanine or tryptophan, so it likely arises from a read error. The CDR3: CSASDGTQYS. DNA of the CDR3: TGCAGTGCCAGCGATGGTACGCAGTATTCT. The gene calls are TRBV20-1 and TRBJ2-3; D uncertain. Germline V gives CDR1 DFQATT, CDR2 SNEGSKA (reference sequence). Trimming took off 6 bases at V and 8 bases at J, with 9 bases between the two ends. This CDR3 is 10 amino acids long.

On this clonotype itself: A much larger clone differs from this one at a single base, so this may be a read error. The chain has TRBV30 and TRBJ2-1, with TRBD2 matching 7 bases. The length of the CDR3 is 15 residues. Germline V gene sequence: CDR1 GTSNPN, CDR2 SVGIG (reference sequence). Trimming at V came to 0 bases and at J to 4 bases, leaving 6 bases not matched to a gene. The CDR3 coding sequence is TGTGCCTGGAGTGTACGGAGACTAGCATACAATGAGCAGTTCTTC. Protein sequence: CAWSVRRLAYNEQFF.

Many counts were recorded for this clonotype. This chain joins TRBV20-1 and TRBJ2-7, with a weak D call TRBD1 (6 bases). The CDR3 has 14 residues. Germline V gene sequence: CDR1 DFQATT, CDR2 SNEGSKA (reference sequence). V was pared by 3 bases and J by 0 bases, with 12 bases between. CDR3 amino acids: CSARRQASSYEQYF. The CDR3, as DNA: TGCAGTGCTAGGAGACAGGCCAGCTCCTACGAGCAGTACTTC.

This clonotype showed up many times. The chain employs TRBV7-8 and TRBJ2-2, with 12 bases that match TRBD2. J was trimmed by 8 bases and V by 1 base; bases with no gene match: 8. Germline V gene lookup returns CDR1 SGHVS and CDR2 FQNEAQ. The CDR3 has 17 amino acids. CDR3 DNA sequence: TGTGCCAGCAGCTTAGTTTTACTAGCGGGAGGTTCTGGGGAGCTGTTTTTT. Protein product: CASSLVLLAGGSGELFF.

In the case of this clonotype: This clone may be a read error of a much larger clone one base away. This chain uses TRBV6-1 with TRBJ2-7, with D unresolved. CDR3 size: 11 residues. Germline-derived CDR1 and CDR2 are MNHNS and SASEGT. Trimming cost V 11 bases and J 1 base, with 9 bases left between them. The chain's CDR3 is CAGENSYEQYF. In DNA, the CDR3 is TGTGCCGGCGAGAATTCCTACGAGCAGTACTTC.

The table lists this clonotype with many counts. At one of its ends the junction is not consistent with the germline gene, which may arise from a read error. This chain joins TRBV7-7 and TRBJ2-5; tentatively, D is TRBD2 (5 bases). The CDR3 has 17 residues. Germline V gives CDR1 SSHAT, CDR2 FNYEAQ (reference sequence). CDR3 amino acids: CASSPQGAADPQEPQYF. The CDR3 coding sequence is TGTGCTAGCAGCCCCCAAGGAGCGGCTGACCCCCAAGAGCCCCAGTACTTC.